Below, 30 T cell receptor beta chains from the same sample are listed, as sequenced in a study of regulatory T cells in long-lasting Graves disease. Arm-PCR of CDR3 regions with iRepertoire HTBI primers generated TCR beta libraries. Each CDR3 protein gets one entry after TCRdb re-called the multiplex PCR reads with MiXCR. This table holds roughly 350,000 distinct CDR3 sequences, around 17% found once. Stated time point: newly diagnosed GD, antithyroid drugs for less than 3 months. After RNA was extracted from PBMCs, the TCR library was made from it. The same data also contributed to another study, on T cells in Graves' hyperthyroidism and ophthalmopathy.

The sequenced sample was peripheral blood mononuclear cells (PBMCs), obtained at new diagnosis, from a patient treated with antithyroid drugs. The origin of the receptors is a man in his forties with Graves disease.

Many counts were recorded for this clonotype. The chain recombines TRBV28 with TRBJ1-2, with 9 bases matching TRBD1. The CDR3 sequence is 15 residues long. Germline assignment: CDR1 MDHEN and CDR2 SYDVKM. The V and J ends lost 2 bases and 5 bases, in that order; junction bases with no gene match: 6. CDR3 nucleotides: TGTGCCAGCAGTTTACCGGGACAGGGCCTTTATGGCTACACCTTC. As protein: CASSLPGQGLYGYTF.

This clonotype was seen a few times. This rearrangement joins TRBV28 to TRBJ2-2; no reliable D call. Germline V gives CDR1 MDHEN, CDR2 SYDVKM. The CDR3 is 13 amino acids. The CDR3 spells CATRNVNTGELFF. For the CDR3, the DNA is TGTGCAACCCGCAACGTGAACACCGGGGAGCTGTTTTTT.

This clonotype was detected many times. This rearrangement joins TRBV5-1 to TRBJ1-1; perhaps TRBD1 as D (6 bases). Looked up from germline, CDR1 is SGHRS and CDR2 is YFSETQ. Trimming removed 3 bases from V and 1 base from J, with 13 bases in between. The length of the CDR3 is 15 residues. This CDR3 is CASSSYRATNTEAFF. The CDR3 DNA sequence: TGCGCCAGCAGCTCGTACAGGGCGACGAACACTGAAGCTTTCTTT.

This clonotype was recorded at least ten times. The chain couples TRBV27 to TRBJ2-3; D possibly corresponds to TRBD2 (5 bases). The CDR3 extends over 17 amino acids. CDR1 and CDR2 from the germline V gene are MNHEY and SMNVEV (reference sequence). V gave up 3 bases and J gave up 0 bases, with 16 bases separating them. CDR3 sequence: CASSFYGDTISTDTQYF. The CDR3 region has the DNA TGTGCCAGCAGTTTCTACGGGGATACAATAAGCACAGATACGCAGTATTTT.

This clonotype was detected only a few times. This chain links TRBV19 with TRBJ2-5; 11 bases agree with TRBD2. Germline V CDR1 and CDR2: LNHDA, SQIVND (reference sequence). The CDR3 has 15 residues. V trimming: 5 bases; J trimming: 4 bases; junction bases outside the gene matches: 6. CDR3 region: CASSVTSGDGETQYF. The CDR3 nucleotides read TGTGCCAGTAGTGTGACTAGCGGGGACGGAGAGACCCAGTACTTC.

This clonotype was detected only a few times. The J gene is TRBJ1-2, the V gene TRBV28; 8 positions match TRBD1. The junction had 8 bases not matched to a gene; V was cut back by 5 bases and J by 0 bases. Germline assignment: CDR1 MDHEN and CDR2 SYDVKM. The CDR3 length is 16 residues. The CDR3 protein is CASSRGGGQANYGYTF. In nucleotides, the CDR3 is TGTGCCAGCAGTAGGGGAGGGGGACAGGCTAACTATGGCTACACCTTC.

The table lists this clonotype with many counts. The chain has TRBV3-1 and TRBJ1-6; TRBD1 might be the D (5 bases). The V gene lost 1 base and the J gene lost 8 bases, with 18 bases spanning the gap. Per the germline V gene, CDR1 is LGHDT and CDR2 is YNNKEL (reference sequence). The CDR3 totals 17 residues. DNA for the CDR3: TGTGCCAGCAGCCAAGGACGGGGGTTAGGGAATTATTCACCCCTCCACTTT. Amino acid sequence: CASSQGRGLGNYSPLHF.

This clonotype was found many times. The CDR3 region is CASSLQRANQPQHF. For the CDR3, the DNA is TGTGCCAGCAGTTTACAGCGGGCCAATCAGCCCCAGCATTTT. The chain employs TRBV6-5 and TRBJ1-5; no clear D. Per the germline V gene, CDR1 is MNHEY and CDR2 is SVGAGI. Between the trimmed V and J ends, which lost 4 bases and 3 bases, there was a span of 10 bases. The CDR3 length is 14 residues.

This clonotype has only a few counts. The chain couples TRBV7-2 to TRBJ2-5; weak D call: TRBD2 (6 bases). The germline V gene has CDR1 SGHTA and CDR2 FQGNSA. There are 16 residues in the CDR3. Trimming shortened V by 3 bases and J by 5 bases, and 19 bases separated the two germline ends. CDR3 amino acids: CASSLGGRWGVETQYF. CDR3 nucleotide sequence: TGTGCCAGCAGCTTGGGGGGAAGGTGGGGGGTTGAGACCCAGTACTTC.

In its sample, this clonotype was seen many times. The chain employs TRBV20-1 and TRBJ2-7; D is unclear. Germline CDR1 is DFQATT and CDR2 is SNEGSKA (reference sequence). V was trimmed by 0 bases and J by 0 bases, leaving 12 bases between them. The CDR3 extends over 15 amino acids. The CDR3 protein is CSARDLGQASYEQYF. The CDR3 DNA sequence: TGCAGTGCTAGAGATCTGGGCCAGGCCTCCTACGAGCAGTACTTC.

This clonotype was detected a few times. The chain carries TRBV5-1 and TRBJ2-2, with TRBD2 matching 7 bases. Germline CDR1 reads SGHRS; CDR2 reads YFSETQ. The CDR3 consists of 17 residues. With 0 bases clipped from V and 3 bases from J, the junction kept 8 bases outside the gene matches. The chain's CDR3 is CASSLVTSGDHTGELFF. CDR3 DNA: TGCGCCAGCAGCTTGGTCACAAGCGGGGATCACACCGGGGAGCTGTTTTTT.

This clonotype occurred many times. The V call is TRBV20-1, the J call TRBJ2-5, with 8 bases fitting TRBD2. V lost 6 bases to trimming and J lost 5 bases; unmatched junction nucleotides: 14. Germline CDR1 is DFQATT and CDR2 is SNEGSKA (reference sequence). The CDR3 covers 15 residues. Here the CDR3 DNA reads TGCAGTGCCCCTCAGCCGGGGGGGGCTGGGGAGACCCAGTACTTC. The encoded protein is CSAPQPGGAGETQYF.

This clonotype was seen many times. V usage is TRBV24-1 and J usage is TRBJ1-1; possible D gene TRBD1, 5 bases. The germline V gene encodes CDR1 KGHDR and CDR2 SFDVKD. The V and J ends lost 2 bases and 7 bases respectively, with 13 bases between them. CDR3 length: 14 amino acids. CDR3 DNA sequence: TGTGCCACCAGTGATTCACGACAGAGCGATGAAGCTTTCTTT. Protein product: CATSDSRQSDEAFF.

This clonotype was seen many times. This chain joins TRBV7-8 and TRBJ2-1; 11 bases are a match to TRBD2. Trimming cost V 4 bases and J 4 bases; bases outside gene matches: 6. Germline loops: CDR1 SGHVS, CDR2 FQNEAQ. This CDR3 has 16 residues. The CDR3 DNA reads as TGTGCCAGCAGCTCCTATCTAGCGGGGGGTTACAATGAGCAGTTCTTC. Translation: CASSSYLAGGYNEQFF.

This clonotype was counted a few times. CDR3 loop: CASSILAGGAGELFF. The CDR3 DNA sequence: TGTGCCTCTTCTATATTAGCGGGGGGTGCCGGGGAGCTGTTTTTT. V usage is TRBV7-6 and J usage is TRBJ2-2, with 10 bases fitting TRBD2. The V gene end was trimmed by 11 bases and the J gene end by 6 bases; junction bases not matched to a gene: 12. The V gene's germline CDR1 is SGHVS and CDR2 FNYEAQ. The CDR3 is 15 residues long.

As concerns this clonotype: One base away lies a much larger clone, so this may be a sequencing read error. This chain links TRBV27 with TRBJ1-2; 7 bases align to TRBD1. Germline CDR1 and CDR2: MNHEY and SMNVEV (reference sequence). The ends lost 5 bases at V and 7 bases at J; junction bases unmatched: 7. This CDR3 comprises 13 residues. The CDR3 reads CASSDPTGIGYTF. In DNA, the CDR3 is TGTGCCAGCAGTGATCCGACAGGGATTGGCTACACCTTC.

This clonotype appeared many times. This chain connects TRBV2 to TRBJ1-5; tentatively, D is TRBD1 (5 bases). The CDR3 is 13 residues long. V was cut by 5 bases and J by 10 bases, with 15 bases left in between. Germline CDR1 SNHLY, CDR2 FYNNEI. As DNA, the CDR3 is TGTGCCAGCAGTTACTTCAGGGCGGATCCCCAGCATTTT. This sequence encodes CASSYFRADPQHF.

This clonotype appeared many times. V and J are TRBV28 and TRBJ2-7; 7 bases align to TRBD2. CDR1 and CDR2 (germline): MDHEN, SYDVKM. J lost 7 bases, V lost 4 bases, and 13 bases had no gene match. CDR3 size: 15 residues. The CDR3 is CASSSPGRGTKEQYF. DNA of the CDR3: TGTGCCAGCAGTTCCCCCGGACGGGGGACTAAAGAGCAGTACTTC.

In this sample, this clonotype turned up many times. The chain combines TRBV7-2 with TRBJ2-7, with D maybe TRBD2 (5 bases). The CDR3 runs 14 residues. Germline V gives CDR1 SGHTA, CDR2 FQGNSA. V was shortened by 6 bases and J by 2 bases, with 14 bases between the two germline ends. The CDR3 region has the DNA TGTGCCAGCAGACCGGCGGGCCGCGCCTACGAGCAGTACTTC. Its protein is CASRPAGRAYEQYF. Looking up the rest from reference TRBV7-2 and TRBJ2-7 gives the full variable domain: GAGVSQSPSNKVTEKGKDVELRCDPISGHTALYWYRQSLGQGLEFLIYFQGNSAPDKSGLPSDRFSAERTGGSVSTLTIQRTQQEDSAVYLCASRPAGRAYEQYFGPGTRLTVT.

This rearrangement joins TRBV5-1 to TRBJ2-7; D possibly corresponds to TRBD1 (6 bases). The CDR3 is 13 amino acids. Germline CDR1 is SGHRS and CDR2 is YFSETQ. The V end lost 3 bases, the J end lost 4 bases, and 11 bases lay between the germline ends. The CDR3 protein is CASSSTGFYEQYF. For the CDR3, the DNA is TGCGCCAGCAGCTCAACAGGGTTTTACGAGCAGTACTTC.

This clonotype was seen ten or more times. V gene TRBV6-2 or TRBV6-3 combines with J gene TRBJ2-1; D ambiguous. V was clipped by 6 bases and J by 5 bases, with 8 bases between them. CDR1 and CDR2 from the germline V gene are MNHEY and SVGEGT. The CDR3 has 12 residues. The CDR3, as DNA: TGTGCCAGCAGAAGGCCGAACAATGAGCAGTTCTTC. It codes for CASRRPNNEQFF.

This clonotype was counted between two and nine times. CDR3 nucleotides: TGCGCCAGCAGCACCGCAGGGGGCGCGTACTACGAGCAGTACTTC. This encodes CASSTAGGAYYEQYF. This chain uses TRBV5-1 with TRBJ2-7; 8 positions agree with TRBD1. The CDR3 contains 15 residues. The ends lost 4 bases at V and 3 bases at J; junction bases unmatched: 9. Germline CDR1 SGHRS, CDR2 YFSETQ. The full variable domain, with the rest looked up from reference TRBV5-1 and TRBJ2-7, is KAGVTQTPRYLIKTRGQQVTLSCSPISGHRSVSWYQQTPGQGLQFLFEYFSETQRNKGNFPGRFSGRQFSNSRSEMNVSTLELGDSALYLCASSTAGGAYYEQYFGPGTRLTVT.

The rearrangement uses TRBV6-2 or TRBV6-3 and TRBJ1-2, with TRBD1 identical over 12 bases. The CDR3 spans 15 residues. The germline gives CDR1 MNHEY, CDR2 SVGEGT. After removal of 1 base from V and 8 bases from J, the junction contained 5 bases not matched to a gene. Written as DNA, the CDR3 is TGTGCCAGCAGTTACTATGGGGACAGGGGGCACGGCTACACCTTC. Protein sequence: CASSYYGDRGHGYTF.

The sample holds many counts of this clonotype. The gene calls are TRBV6-9 and TRBJ2-3, with 7 bases aligning to TRBD1. Trimming removed 4 bases from V and 6 bases from J; junction bases left unmatched: 4. Germline V gene lookup returns CDR1 MNHGY and CDR2 SVAAGI. The CDR3 sequence is 13 residues long. This CDR3 is CASSFDREDTQYF. CDR3 in DNA: TGTGCCAGCAGTTTCGACAGGGAGGATACGCAGTATTTT.

This clonotype has at least ten counts. The chain is built from TRBV30 and TRBJ1-1; 9 nucleotides match TRBD1. Germline loops: CDR1 GTSNPN, CDR2 SVGIG (reference sequence). Trimming cost V 4 bases and J 3 bases; bases outside gene matches: 6. The CDR3 sequence is 14 residues long. In DNA form, the CDR3 reads TGTGCCTGGACCCGGGACAGGGTGGACACTGAAGCTTTCTTT. Amino acid sequence: CAWTRDRVDTEAFF.

This chain links TRBV30 with TRBJ2-7; TRBD1 or TRBD2 may be the D gene (5 bases each). Germline CDR1 and CDR2: GTSNPN and SVGIG (reference sequence). The V and J ends lost 2 bases and 4 bases respectively, with 12 bases between them. This CDR3 region has 13 residues. This CDR3 reads CAWSRAGSYEQYF. The CDR3 nucleotides are TGTGCCTGGAGTAGGGCAGGGAGTTACGAGCAGTACTTC.

CDR3 amino acids: CASRSWDRLGNEQYF. Here the CDR3 DNA reads TGTGCCAGCAGGTCCTGGGACCGCCTTGGGAACGAGCAGTACTTC. This chain links TRBV5-5 with TRBJ2-7; tentatively, D is TRBD1 or TRBD2 (5 bases each). The CDR3 length is 15 residues. Trimming took 5 bases from V and 5 from J, leaving 20 bases between them. Per the germline V gene, CDR1 is SGHKS and CDR2 is YYEKEE (reference sequence).

This clonotype was detected only a few times. The chain couples TRBV6-5 to TRBJ2-3; 9 positions agree with TRBD2. Germline-derived CDR1 and CDR2 are MNHEY and SVGAGI. Trimming at V came to 2 bases and at J to 0 bases, leaving 6 bases not matched to a gene. The CDR3 length is 17 residues. The CDR3 bases are TGTGCCAGCAGTTACGCGACTAGCGGAGGGAGCACAGATACGCAGTATTTT. Encoded protein: CASSYATSGGSTDTQYF.

This clonotype showed up just a few times. The rearrangement links TRBV25-1 to TRBJ2-7; 7 bases agree with TRBD1. Looked up from germline, CDR1 is MGHDK and CDR2 is SYGVNS. This CDR3 comprises 16 residues. The ends lost 4 bases at V and 3 bases at J; junction bases unmatched: 12. Written as DNA, the CDR3 is TGTGCCAGCAGTGGCTGGGGGACAGCACCTAACTACGAGCAGTACTTC. Translated: CASSGWGTAPNYEQYF.

This clonotype appeared many times. The chain uses TRBV6-1 and TRBJ2-7; D unclear. There are 13 residues in the CDR3. Germline V gene data show CDR1 as MNHNS and CDR2 as SASEGT. Trimming pared 5 bases from V and 3 bases from J, leaving 11 bases between. The CDR3 coding sequence is TGTGCCAGCAGTATCCAGGCAGTCTACGAGCAGTACTTC. Its protein product is CASSIQAVYEQYF.